Below, 31 T cell receptor beta chains from the same sample are listed, as sequenced in a study of T-cell reconstitution after alpha-beta-depleted transplantation in children. Unique molecular identifiers were incorporated during preparation of the TCRbeta library. TCRdb re-analysed the PCR reads in MiXCR, keeping a single row per CDR3 protein. Of approximately 500,000 distinct CDR3 sequences detected, approximately 10% appear once; the ten largest clones hold around 2%. Source: PBMCs, taken before TCRalphabeta/CD19-depleted stem cell transplant. Receptors were obtained from a child aged 2-15 years with inherited bone marrow failure, due to receive a stem cell transplant.

The rearrangement uses TRBV4-3 and TRBJ2-7; D is possibly TRBD1 (9 bases). The CDR3 spans 18 residues. Trimming stripped 0 bases from V and 2 bases from J, with 20 bases between. Looked up from germline, CDR1 is LGHNA and CDR2 is YSLEER. CDR3: CASSQDFREGTGPYEQYF. CDR3 coding DNA: TGCGCCAGCAGCCAAGACTTCCGGGAGGGGACAGGGCCCTACGAGCAGTACTTC.

This clonotype was counted a few times. The gene calls are TRBV2 and TRBJ2-1, with 7 bases lining up with TRBD2. This CDR3 comprises 18 residues. Germline lookup yields CDR1 SNHLY and CDR2 FYNNEI. Trimming took 3 bases from V and 2 from J; bases not matched to a gene: 13. The CDR3 nucleotides read TGTGCCAGCAGTGACGGGCGATTCGGGAGGCCGGCCTACAATGAGCAGTTCTTC. Amino acids: CASSDGRFGRPAYNEQFF.

This clonotype came up many times. The chain uses TRBV4-3 and TRBJ2-3, with TRBD2 as a possible D gene (6 bases). Germline-derived CDR1 and CDR2 are LGHNA and YSLEER. With 3 bases removed from V and 0 bases from J, the gap between germline ends came to 10 bases. The CDR3 runs 15 residues. The CDR3 loop is CASSHRGDSTDTQYF. Here the CDR3 DNA reads TGCGCCAGCAGCCACCGCGGGGATAGCACAGATACGCAGTATTTT.

This clonotype was recorded at least ten times. The rearrangement links TRBV12-3 or TRBV12-4 to TRBJ2-7; 13 bases agree with TRBD2. CDR3 length: 15 residues. Germline trimming cut 6 bases from V and 6 bases from J; bases unmatched to any gene: 8. Written as DNA, the CDR3 is TGTGCCAGCAGGGGTCAGACTAGCGGGAGGCGCGAGCAGTACTTC. Protein sequence: CASRGQTSGRREQYF.

This clonotype was counted only a few times. The rearrangement joins TRBV30 to TRBJ2-5, with D unclear. Trimming removed 2 bases at V and 2 bases at J, with 9 bases between. CDR1 is GTSNPN, CDR2 SVGIG, per germline (reference sequence). The CDR3 totals 13 residues. The CDR3, as DNA: TGTGCCTGGAGTTTCTCCGGTCAAGAGACCCAGTACTTC. Protein: CAWSFSGQETQYF.

This clonotype was detected ten times or more. The V gene is TRBV4-3, the J gene TRBJ2-1, with 8 bases fitting TRBD2. CDR1 and CDR2 from the germline V gene are LGHNA and YSLEER. The CDR3 covers 17 residues. V lost 1 base and J lost 3; bases outside the gene matches: 8. The CDR3 protein is CASSQGGSGRYYNEQFF. The CDR3 nucleotides read TGCGCCAGCAGCCAAGGGGGAAGCGGGAGATACTACAATGAGCAGTTCTTC.

The gene calls are TRBV3-1 and TRBJ2-3, with 7 bases that match TRBD2. The CDR3 extends over 17 amino acids. The junction had 10 bases not matched to a gene; V was cut back by 1 base and J by 3 bases. Germline loops: CDR1 LGHDT, CDR2 YNNKEL (reference sequence). CDR3 loop: CASSQAGREMSTDTQYF. Written as DNA, the CDR3 is TGTGCCAGCAGCCAAGCTGGGCGGGAGATGAGTACAGATACGCAGTATTTT.

This clonotype was seen more than once but under ten times. The chain joins TRBV7-6 to TRBJ2-5, with 7 positions matching TRBD2. CDR3 size: 16 residues. Germline assignment: CDR1 SGHVS and CDR2 FNYEAQ. After removal of 5 bases from V and 1 base from J, the junction contained 10 bases not matched to a gene. DNA of the CDR3: TGTGCCAGCAGCGTTACTAGCGTCCGGGTCCAAGAGACCCAGTACTTC. Translation gives CASSVTSVRVQETQYF.

A word on this clonotype: The junction departs from germline at one end; a sequencing error may be responsible. The chain employs TRBV7-9 and TRBJ2-6; perhaps TRBD1 as D (5 bases). The CDR3 totals 15 residues. CDR1 and CDR2 (germline): SEHNR, FQNEAQ (reference sequence). CDR3 loop: CASSLGPSGANGLTF. CDR3 nucleotide sequence: TGTGCCAGCAGCTTAGGACCCTCTGGGGCCAACGGCCTGACTTTC.

This clonotype was detected many times. The gene calls are TRBV7-9 and TRBJ2-7; D is undetermined. The CDR3 runs to 14 residues. Germline V lookup: CDR1 SEHNR, CDR2 FQNEAQ (reference sequence). Trimming removed 5 bases from V and 4 bases from J, with 15 bases in between. In nucleotides, the CDR3 is TGTGCCAGCAGCCCGCAGACGGTGGATTACGAGCAGTACTTC. It yields the protein CASSPQTVDYEQYF. The variable domain in full, completed from reference TRBV7-9 and TRBJ2-7, reads DTGVSQNPRHKITKRGQNVTFRCDPISEHNRLYWYRQTLGQGPEFLTYFQNEAQLEKSRLLSDRFSAERPKGSFSTLEIQRTEQGDSAMYLCASSPQTVDYEQYFGPGTRLTVT.

This clonotype was counted many times. The rearrangement links TRBV2 to TRBJ2-2; no clear D gene. Germline CDR1 and CDR2: SNHLY and FYNNEI. V was shortened by 7 bases and J by 0 bases, with 15 bases between the two germline ends. This CDR3 is 16 amino acids long. The CDR3 here is CASTTYRPPNTGELFF. The CDR3 bases are TGTGCCAGCACCACCTATCGGCCGCCGAACACCGGGGAGCTGTTTTTT. Drawing the rest from reference TRBV2 and TRBJ2-2, the complete variable domain is EPEVTQTPSHQVTQMGQEVILRCVPISNHLYFYWYRQILGQKVEFLVSFYNNEISEKSEIFDDQFSVERPDGSNFTLKIRSTKLEDSAMYFCASTTYRPPNTGELFFGEGSRLTVL.

This clonotype was counted ten times or more. The chain recombines TRBV20-1 with TRBJ2-2, with no clear D. Germline CDR1 and CDR2: DFQATT and SNEGSKA (reference sequence). Trimming cost V 3 bases and J 3 bases, with 8 bases left between them. This CDR3 is 13 amino acids long. CDR3 DNA: TGCAGTGCTAGCCCCCAATACACCGGGGAGCTGTTTTTT. Amino acids: CSASPQYTGELFF.

This clonotype came up many times. The chain couples TRBV9 to TRBJ2-7; 9 bases are shared with TRBD1. The germline V gene encodes CDR1 SGDLS and CDR2 YYNGEE. The CDR3 is 14 residues long. V trimming: 4 bases; J trimming: 4 bases; junction bases outside the gene matches: 6. The CDR3, as DNA: TGTGCCAGCAGCTCCGGGACAGGGAGGTACGAGCAGTACTTC. Translating gives CASSSGTGRYEQYF.

Turning to this clonotype: A much larger clonotype is one base distant, so this may be a read error. This chain connects TRBV7-9 to TRBJ2-4, with D perhaps TRBD1 (6 bases). The CDR3 runs to 15 residues. Trimming stripped 6 bases from V and 4 bases from J, with 16 bases between. CDR1 and CDR2 from the germline V gene are SEHNR and FQNEAQ (reference sequence). CDR3 protein: CASRALDRFKNIQYF. CDR3 DNA sequence: TGTGCCAGCAGAGCATTGGACAGATTTAAAAACATTCAGTACTTC.

This clonotype was recorded many times. The gene calls are TRBV4-3 and TRBJ2-3; 10 bases are shared with TRBD2. The CDR3 contains 16 residues. V shed 3 bases, J shed 1 base, and the junction held 4 bases outside the gene matches. CDR1 is LGHNA, CDR2 YSLEER, per germline. The CDR3 is CASSHQAGGGTDTQYF. DNA for the CDR3: TGCGCCAGCAGCCACCAAGCGGGAGGGGGCACAGATACGCAGTATTTT.

This clonotype was counted many times. The chain uses TRBV7-8 and TRBJ1-1; TRBD1 matches at 10 bases. CDR1 SGHVS and CDR2 FQNEAQ come from the germline V gene. V shed 2 bases, J shed 4 bases, and the junction held 4 bases outside the gene matches. The CDR3 loop spans 15 amino acids. The CDR3 nucleotides read TGTGCCAGCAGCTTACCGGGACAGGGGATCACTGAAGCTTTCTTT. Protein: CASSLPGQGITEAFF.

Details on this clonotype: A much more abundant neighbour one base away suggests this may be a read error. The chain recombines TRBV12-3 or TRBV12-4 with TRBJ2-5; a possible D gene is TRBD2 (5 bases). V was clipped by 5 bases and J by 5 bases, with 15 bases between them. The CDR3 has 14 amino acids. CDR3 DNA sequence: TGTGCCAGCAGTCCGCTGACTATCCGGGAGACCCAGTACTTC. Its protein is CASSPLTIRETQYF.

Details on this clonotype: A much larger clone differs from this one at a single base, so this may be a read error. V is TRBV20-1 and J is TRBJ2-6, with D unresolved. Germline-derived CDR1 and CDR2 are DFQATT and SNEGSKA (reference sequence). The CDR3 length is 15 residues. Trimming removed 0 bases from V and 6 bases from J, with 12 bases in between. The CDR3 spells CSARDSGRVANVLTF. The CDR3 DNA sequence: TGCAGTGCTAGAGATTCGGGTCGTGTGGCCAACGTCCTGACTTTC.

This clonotype was seen repeatedly, ten times or more. The chain has TRBV20-1 and TRBJ1-2, with 7 bases identical to TRBD1. The junction had 6 bases not matched to a gene; V was cut back by 2 bases and J by 3 bases. The CDR3 sequence is 14 residues long. CDR1 is DFQATT and CDR2 is SNEGSKA in the germline V gene (reference sequence). In nucleotides, the CDR3 is TGCAGTGCTAGATTCCCCGGGACAGACTATGGCTACACCTTC. Encoded protein: CSARFPGTDYGYTF.

This rearrangement joins TRBV3-1 to TRBJ2-1, with a possible D match to TRBD2 (5 bases). The CDR3 has 13 amino acids. V lost 2 bases and J lost 10, with 12 bases in between. Germline assignment: CDR1 LGHDT and CDR2 YNNKEL (reference sequence). The CDR3 nucleotides are TGTGCCAGCAGCCAATACCCCCTAGCCGAGCAGTTCTTC. The encoded protein is CASSQYPLAEQFF.

This clonotype was seen ten or more times. The chain couples TRBV18 to TRBJ2-1; D is undetermined. CDR1 KGHSH and CDR2 LQKENI come from the germline V gene. Trimming left V 2 bases short and J 3 bases short, with 11 bases between. This CDR3 region has 15 residues. The CDR3 DNA sequence: TGTGCCAGCTCACCAGTCCCAGCGAGCTACAATGAGCAGTTCTTC. Amino acids: CASSPVPASYNEQFF.

This clonotype occurred many times. The chain recombines TRBV12-3 or TRBV12-4 with TRBJ1-6; D call uncertain. V was shortened by 3 bases and J by 16 bases, with 19 bases between the two germline ends. The CDR3 loop spans 14 amino acids. In nucleotides, the CDR3 is TGTGCCAGCAGTTTCTTGACAAAGTTTGCGGCTCTCCACTTT. This translates into CASSFLTKFAALHF.

This clonotype has only one observation. Given a much more abundant clone one base away, this may be a read error. V usage is TRBV5-5 and J usage is TRBJ1-2; 10 bases line up with TRBD1. Germline V CDR1 and CDR2: SGHKS, YYEKEE (reference sequence). This CDR3 has 13 residues. In DNA, the CDR3 is TGTGACAGCAGCCACGGGACAGGGGCTGGCTACACCTTC. Translated: CDSSHGTGAGYTF.

In this sample, this clonotype turned up many times. The chain has TRBV24-1 and TRBJ2-3; no clear D gene. CDR3 length: 12 residues. Germline V gives CDR1 KGHDR, CDR2 SFDVKD. The V and J ends lost 6 bases and 6 bases respectively, with 9 bases between them. DNA for the CDR3: TGTGCCACCAGTCGGGCGGAGGATACGCAGTATTTT. It codes for CATSRAEDTQYF.

As for this clonotype: A clone one base away is much larger, so this may be a read error. The chain combines TRBV7-2 with TRBJ2-1; the D is unclear. Trimming cost V 6 bases and J 10 bases, with 16 bases left between them. Germline values: CDR1 SGHTA, CDR2 FQGNSA. CDR3 size: 13 residues. The CDR3 region has the DNA TGTGCCAGCAGATGGGGTTTGGGCAAAGAGCAGTTCTTC. It yields the protein CASRWGLGKEQFF.

J is TRBJ2-7 and V is TRBV7-2; D not certain. V was pared by 5 bases and J by 6 bases, with 14 bases between. CDR1 is SGHTA, CDR2 FQGNSA, per germline. The CDR3 is 13 amino acids. CDR3 in DNA: TGTGCCAGCAGCCCTAGACTGGCCAGCGAGCAGTACTTC. Protein sequence: CASSPRLASEQYF.

This clonotype was seen ten or more times. The chain employs TRBV4-3 and TRBJ2-1; TRBD2 might be the D (5 bases). This CDR3 is built from 15 residues. CDR1 and CDR2 from the germline V gene are LGHNA and YSLEER. V was trimmed by 0 bases and J by 4 bases, leaving 10 bases between them. As DNA, the CDR3 is TGCGCCAGCAGCCAAGATGAACTAGAGTACAATGAGCAGTTCTTC. This codes for CASSQDELEYNEQFF.

This clonotype was seen repeatedly, ten times or more. V usage is TRBV5-1 and J usage is TRBJ2-5, with a tentative D call TRBD2 (6 bases). The V and J ends lost 4 bases and 5 bases respectively, with 21 bases between them. The germline CDR1 and CDR2 sequences are SGHRS and YFSETQ. The CDR3 is 16 amino acids. The CDR3 nucleotides are TGCGCCAGCAGCAAGGGCGGGGCCCCTGGGGCGGAGACCCAGTACTTC. This encodes CASSKGGAPGAETQYF.

The J gene is TRBJ2-2, the V gene TRBV9; the match to TRBD1 covers 7 bases. Trimming took 3 bases from V and 0 from J; bases not matched to a gene: 5. Germline V CDR1 and CDR2: SGDLS, YYNGEE. This CDR3 region has 16 residues. The CDR3 sequence: CASSGGQAPNTGELFF. CDR3 nucleotide sequence: TGTGCCAGCAGCGGAGGACAGGCCCCGAACACCGGGGAGCTGTTTTTT.

This clonotype was found many times. The chain uses TRBV27 and TRBJ1-6, with a tentative D call TRBD1 (6 bases). CDR3 size: 15 residues. V dropped 7 bases and J dropped 3 bases, with 13 bases sitting between them. Germline V CDR1 and CDR2: MNHEY, SMNVEV (reference sequence). The CDR3 region has the DNA TGTGCCAGCACTTTCGCAGGGGTCTATAATTCACCCCTCCACTTT. Amino acid sequence: CASTFAGVYNSPLHF.

The sample holds a few counts of this clonotype. The chain employs TRBV14 and TRBJ1-1, with D unresolved. Germline values: CDR1 SGHDN, CDR2 FVKESK. V was cut by 3 bases and J by 2 bases, with 7 bases left in between. The CDR3 has 13 residues. CDR3 in amino acids: CASSQGFNTEAFF. CDR3 nucleotides: TGTGCCAGCAGCCAGGGTTTTAACACTGAAGCTTTCTTT.